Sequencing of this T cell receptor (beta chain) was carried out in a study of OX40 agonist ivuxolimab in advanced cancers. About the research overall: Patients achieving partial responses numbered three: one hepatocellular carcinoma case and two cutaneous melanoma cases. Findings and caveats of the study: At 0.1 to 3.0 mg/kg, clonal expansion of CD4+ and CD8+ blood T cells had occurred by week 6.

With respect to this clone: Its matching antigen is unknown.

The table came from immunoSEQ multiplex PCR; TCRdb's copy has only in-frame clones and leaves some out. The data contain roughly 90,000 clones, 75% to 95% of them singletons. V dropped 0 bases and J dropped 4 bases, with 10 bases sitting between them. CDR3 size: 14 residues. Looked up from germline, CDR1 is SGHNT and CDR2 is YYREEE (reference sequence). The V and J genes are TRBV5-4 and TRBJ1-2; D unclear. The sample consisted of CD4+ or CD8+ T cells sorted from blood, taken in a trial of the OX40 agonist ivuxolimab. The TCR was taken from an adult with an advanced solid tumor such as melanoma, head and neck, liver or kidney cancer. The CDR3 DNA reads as TGTGCCAGCAGCTTGGCCGCCGGTAGCTATGGCTACACCTTC. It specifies CASSLAAGSYGYTF.